This TCR delta chain originates from a study of gamma delta lymphoproliferative disorders and STAT genes (dated by TCRdb to 2016 to 2018). Describing the broader study: The LymphoTrack Dx TCRG Assay was used to build gamma-chain libraries from a minimum of 50 ng of genomic DNA. Since no corresponding Invivoscribe delta assay was available, delta-chain libraries were prepared following the standard operating procedure of the EuroClonality-NGS working group. Within a larger immunophenotypic and STAT-mutation study, TCR gamma and delta CDR3 repertoires were profiled by deep sequencing in Tgammadelta lymphoproliferative disease patients and healthy controls. To confirm results, a couple of gamma-chain samples and every delta-chain sample were sequenced twice. Summary of the overall study and its limitations: Control T cells likely spanned varied maturation stages, while leukemic cells were skewed toward terminal effectors, potentially limiting patient-control comparisons. When whole repertoires were clustered, gamma repertoires from patients grouped apart from those of healthy controls, but delta repertoires did not separate between the groups. The authors pointed out that NGS specificity may be lower at low frequencies, so whether leukemic clones are public or private needs to be confirmed. Nearly all major gamma and delta clonotypes of patients were found to be public, being shared with at least one healthy donor, and only two gamma clonotypes were found to be private to disease.

TCR sequencing was performed on genomic DNA from peripheral blood mononuclear cells isolated from patients and controls. The control group, matched to the patients for age and sex, consisted of around 23 healthy adult blood donors (around 12 males and about 11 females) with a median age of about 69 years. This clone was detected a few times. The specificity of this receptor is unknown. A far larger clone is just one base off, so this is likely a read error. In the same sample, other DNA sequences code for this CDR3. The CDR3 goes from the cysteine to the phenylalanine over 14 residues. Left in the record is the CDR3 DNA by itself, 42 bases read in frame from the first base. The germline V gene supplies CDR1 GEAIGNYY and CDR2 EKD. The germline V and J ends show losses of 4 bases and 5 bases respectively, and no gene match explains 9 bases of the junction. In both library methods, multiplex PCR was carried out with primers targeting conserved V and J regions of the TCR genes. Amplicons were purified, pooled and sequenced on an Illumina MiSeq platform. The paper's data handling went like this. MiXCR performed V(D)J alignment, clonotype assembly and translation, and VDJtools was used for functionality assessment and CDR3 repertoire analyses. The IMGT definition of CDR3 was applied, and only productive sequences using functional genes were analyzed, with ORF genes and pseudogenes left out. A custom Python script was used to search all patients and controls for identical amino acid CDR3s of major clonotypes (frequency >=5%). To compare clonotype frequencies between patients and controls, a one-sided non-parametric Wilcoxon test was applied. Clonotypes were called again by TCRdb from the public reads via CATT, and duplicate nucleotide sequences were then merged into one entry. Here the V and J calls rest on TCRdb's processing, not on the authors' analysis. The sample profile shows about 1,800 delta-chain clones; about 3% of them were found once. The ten biggest clones cover 10% to 15% of the sample.

The source material was blood. The sequence links TRDV2 to TRDJ1; 7 central bases correspond to TRDD3. The receptor was isolated from a human donor in good health. The nucleotide sequence reads TGTGCCTGTGATACCCGGGGGATTTGTGATAAACTCATCTTT. This translates into CACDTRGICDKLIF.